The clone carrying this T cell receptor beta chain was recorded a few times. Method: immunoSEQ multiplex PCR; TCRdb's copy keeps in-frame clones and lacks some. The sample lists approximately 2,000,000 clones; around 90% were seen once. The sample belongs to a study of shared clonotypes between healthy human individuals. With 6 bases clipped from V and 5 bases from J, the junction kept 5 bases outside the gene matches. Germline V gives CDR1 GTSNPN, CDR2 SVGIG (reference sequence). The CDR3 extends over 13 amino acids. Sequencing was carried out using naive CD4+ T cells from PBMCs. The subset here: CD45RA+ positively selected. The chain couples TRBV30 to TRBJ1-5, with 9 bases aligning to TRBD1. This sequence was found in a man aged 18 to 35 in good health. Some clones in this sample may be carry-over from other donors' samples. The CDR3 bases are TGTGCCTGCTCGACAGGGGGAGATCAGCCCCAGCATTTT. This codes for CACSTGGDQPQHF.